The 22 T cell receptor beta chains in this list originate from one sample, sequenced in a study of cytomegalovirus exposure and HLA in healthy donors. Use of 60 Vbeta and 13 Jbeta primers characterized the PCR. The method was immunoSEQ multiplex PCR; TCRdb's version includes in-frame clones alone and lacks a portion of them. The sample shows about 170,000 clones, 70% to 90% of them seen only once. The material sequenced was PBMCs. Receptors originate from a woman in her late teens or twenties in good health and CMV-seronegative.

V gene TRBV28 combines with J gene TRBJ2-1; 11 bases align to TRBD2. The CDR3 is 16 residues long. Germline V lookup: CDR1 MDHEN, CDR2 SYDVKM. Trimming took 6 bases from V and 7 from J; bases not matched to a gene: 11. CDR3 sequence: CASSSPAASGRNEQFF. CDR3 DNA: TGTGCCAGCAGCTCGCCAGCTGCTAGCGGGAGGAATGAGCAGTTCTTC.

The chain is built from TRBV7-9 and TRBJ2-3; 14 bases fit TRBD2. The CDR3 has 17 amino acids. The germline CDR1 and CDR2 sequences are SEHNR and FQNEAQ (reference sequence). Germline trimming cut 9 bases from V and 1 base from J; bases unmatched to any gene: 9. The CDR3: CASMGLAGEKGTDTQYF. The CDR3, as DNA: TGTGCCAGTATGGGACTAGCGGGAGAGAAAGGCACAGATACGCAGTATTTT.

This clone was counted between two and nine times. The chain is built from TRBV5-1 and TRBJ2-3; weak D call: TRBD2 (5 bases). V was trimmed by 4 bases and J by 0 bases, leaving 9 bases between them. Germline CDR1 and CDR2: SGHRS and YFSETQ. The CDR3 runs to 14 residues. The CDR3 sequence is CASSKDWSTDTQYF. Here the CDR3 DNA reads TGCGCCAGCAGCAAGGACTGGAGCACAGATACGCAGTATTTT.

This chain links TRBV19 with TRBJ2-5, with 9 bases that match TRBD1. The end of the DNA fits TRBJ2-7 better, so the J call may be wrong. The CDR3 loop spans 14 amino acids. Germline V lookup: CDR1 LNHDA, CDR2 SQIVND (reference sequence). The CDR3 reads CASSIGDRDYEQYF. The CDR3 DNA reads TGTGCCAGTAGTATCGGGGACAGGGACTACGAGCAGTACTTC.

This chain joins TRBV7-3 and TRBJ2-1, with a possible D match to TRBD2 (7 bases). Germline V CDR1 and CDR2: SGHTA, FQGTGA. The CDR3 length is 16 residues. V gave up 8 bases and J gave up 9 bases, with 26 bases separating them. The chain's CDR3 is CASGGGGSSLIGEQFF. In DNA, the CDR3 is TGTGCCAGCGGCGGGGGCGGGAGCTCGCTGATCGGTGAGCAGTTCTTC. The complete variable domain, with remaining parts taken from reference TRBV7-3 and TRBJ2-1, reads GAGVSQTPSNKVTEKGKYVELRCDPISGHTALYWYRQSLGQGPEFLIYFQGTGAADDSGLPNDRFFAVRPEGSVSTLKIQRTERGDSAVYLCASGGGGSSLIGEQFFGPGTRLTVL.

This clone appeared a single time. This chain links TRBV19 with TRBJ2-1; 14 bases fit TRBD2. In germline, CDR1 is LNHDA, CDR2 SQIVND (reference sequence). This CDR3 has 16 residues. Losses at the gene ends were 2 bases for V and 8 bases for J; bases not matched to a gene: 5. CDR3 nucleotide sequence: TGTGCCAGTAGTATAATGGGACTAGCGGGAGCGCATGAGCAGTTCTTC. Amino acid sequence: CASSIMGLAGAHEQFF.

V usage is TRBV12-5 and J usage is TRBJ2-1; 10 bases line up with TRBD1. This CDR3 is 15 amino acids long. Per the germline V gene, CDR1 is LGHNT and CDR2 is FRNRAP. The V segment lost 7 bases and the J segment 7 bases; nucleotides outside the gene matches: 10. CDR3 region: CASALDRGRGNEQFF. For the CDR3, the DNA is TGTGCTAGTGCCCTCGACAGGGGGCGCGGGAATGAGCAGTTCTTC.

The chain has TRBV28 and TRBJ2-5, with TRBD2 identical over 9 bases. Germline loops: CDR1 MDHEN, CDR2 SYDVKM. The CDR3 loop spans 17 amino acids. V shed 0 bases and J 5 bases; nucleotides not matched to a gene: 10. CDR3 sequence (DNA): TGTGCCAGCAGTTTATGGGTTAGCGGGAGAAGGGGTGAGACCCAGTACTTC. This translates into CASSLWVSGRRGETQYF.

This chain's CDR3 is CASSLSGHGTDTQYF. Written as DNA, the CDR3 is TGTGCCAGCAGTTTATCGGGACACGGCACAGATACGCAGTATTTT. The rearrangement links TRBV28 to TRBJ2-3; D is possibly TRBD1 (6 bases). The CDR3 is 15 residues long. The ends were cut back, 1 base at V and 1 base at J, with 9 bases in the middle. CDR1 MDHEN and CDR2 SYDVKM come from the germline V gene. Together with reference TRBV28 and TRBJ2-3, the CDR3 gives the full variable domain: DVKVTQSSRYLVKRTGEKVFLECVQDMDHENMFWYRQDPGLGLRLIYFSYDVKMKEKGDIPEGYSVSREKKERFSLILESASTNQTSMYLCASSLSGHGTDTQYFGPGTRLTVL.

This rearrangement joins TRBV6-4 to TRBJ2-3; tentatively, D is TRBD1 (5 bases). Germline V CDR1 and CDR2: MRHNA, SNTAGT. Trimming stripped 3 bases from V and 2 bases from J, with 12 bases between. This CDR3 has 15 amino acids. CDR3: CASSEGGHPTDTQYF. CDR3 nucleotide sequence: TGTGCCAGCAGTGAGGGTGGACACCCCACAGATACGCAGTATTTT.

The rearrangement joins TRBV6-4 to TRBJ2-3; D ambiguous. Germline-derived CDR1 and CDR2 are MRHNA and SNTAGT. V was shortened by 4 bases and J by 2 bases, with 10 bases between the two germline ends. The CDR3 runs 14 residues. CDR3 in amino acids: CASSGQADTDTQYF. The CDR3 DNA is TGTGCCAGCAGTGGCCAAGCTGACACAGATACGCAGTATTTT.

This chain uses TRBV28 with TRBJ2-5; 8 bases are shared with TRBD1. The tail of the sequence fits TRBJ2-7 better, so the J call may be wrong. The length of the CDR3 is 15 residues. CDR1 and CDR2 from the germline V gene are MDHEN and SYDVKM. In DNA, the CDR3 is TGTGCCAGCCAAAGCCCCGGGACAGGTAACTACGAGCAGTACTTC. This codes for CASQSPGTGNYEQYF.

This rearrangement joins TRBV7-3 to TRBJ2-1; TRBD2 agrees at 10 bases. V was clipped by 5 bases and J by 3 bases; unmatched bases: 4. CDR3 length: 15 residues. Germline assignment: CDR1 SGHTA and CDR2 FQGTGA. For the CDR3, the DNA is TGTGCCAGCAGCCTGGGGACTAGCGACTACAATGAGCAGTTCTTC. The encoded protein is CASSLGTSDYNEQFF. Supplemented by reference TRBV7-3 and TRBJ2-1, the full variable domain reads GAGVSQTPSNKVTEKGKYVELRCDPISGHTALYWYRQSLGQGPEFLIYFQGTGAADDSGLPNDRFFAVRPEGSVSTLKIQRTERGDSAVYLCASSLGTSDYNEQFFGPGTRLTVL.

The chain combines TRBV28 with TRBJ1-4, with D tentatively TRBD1 (6 bases). The CDR3 is 14 amino acids. The V gene lost 3 bases and the J gene lost 8 bases, with 13 bases spanning the gap. In germline, CDR1 is MDHEN, CDR2 SYDVKM. The CDR3: CASSFTGREEKLFF. CDR3 coding DNA: TGTGCCAGCAGTTTTACAGGGAGGGAGGAAAAACTGTTTTTT.

The chain employs TRBV30 and TRBJ1-2, with D possibly matching TRBD1 (5 bases). Trimming removed 0 bases from V and 8 bases from J, with 10 bases in between. This CDR3 comprises 12 residues. The germline CDR1 and CDR2 sequences are GTSNPN and SVGIG (reference sequence). CDR3 loop: CAWSVGGGGYTF. The CDR3 nucleotides are TGTGCCTGGAGTGTAGGTGGGGGGGGCTACACCTTC.

The chain is built from TRBV19 and TRBJ1-1; the match to TRBD1 covers 7 bases. Germline V gene data show CDR1 as LNHDA and CDR2 as SQIVND (reference sequence). The CDR3 totals 13 residues. The V segment lost 4 bases and the J segment 5 bases; nucleotides outside the gene matches: 4. CDR3 loop: CASSTQGKTEAFF. The CDR3 nucleotides are TGTGCCAGTAGTACACAGGGGAAGACTGAAGCTTTCTTT.

This chain connects TRBV7-2 to TRBJ1-2, with D unclear. The CDR3 loop spans 13 amino acids. CDR1 SGHTA and CDR2 FQGNSA come from the germline V gene. V lost 5 bases to trimming and J lost 4 bases, with 11 bases between them. The DNA for the CDR3 is TGTGCCAGCAGCCCACTGCTTGCCTATGGCTACACCTTC. The encoded protein is CASSPLLAYGYTF.

The chain uses TRBV9 and TRBJ2-3, with 7 nucleotides matching TRBD1. This CDR3 has 14 residues. With V trimmed by 7 bases and J by 0 bases, 5 bases remained unmatched. The germline CDR1 and CDR2 sequences are SGDLS and YYNGEE. CDR3 protein: CASGTTGSTDTQYF. In DNA form, the CDR3 reads TGTGCCAGCGGGACGACAGGGAGCACAGATACGCAGTATTTT.

The rearrangement joins TRBV10-3 to TRBJ1-4; D call uncertain. Germline CDR1 is ENHRY and CDR2 is SYGVKD. V dropped 2 bases and J dropped 4 bases, with 5 bases sitting between them. The CDR3 spans 13 residues. Here the CDR3 reads CAISEAFNEKLFF. The CDR3 coding sequence is TGTGCCATCAGTGAGGCGTTTAATGAAAAACTGTTTTTT.

The V and J genes are TRBV5-6 and TRBJ2-1, with a tentative D call TRBD2 (6 bases). Germline assignment: CDR1 SGHDT and CDR2 YYEEEE. Trimming stripped 1 base from V and 0 bases from J, with 11 bases between. CDR3 size: 16 residues. CDR3: CASSLMVGGSYNEQFF. CDR3 nucleotides: TGTGCCAGCAGCTTGATGGTCGGGGGCTCCTACAATGAGCAGTTCTTC.

This rearrangement joins TRBV4-1 to TRBJ2-3; D may be TRBD1 (6 bases). The V gene lost 5 bases and the J gene lost 3 bases, with 18 bases spanning the gap. In germline, CDR1 is MGHRA, CDR2 YSYEKL. The CDR3 has 16 amino acids. CDR3 DNA sequence: TGCGCCAGCAGCTGGATAGGGCACAGGGAAACAGATACGCAGTATTTT. Amino acids: CASSWIGHRETDTQYF.

This chain connects TRBV15 to TRBJ1-2; tentatively, D is TRBD1 (5 bases). Trimming stripped 8 bases from V and 4 bases from J, with 14 bases between. Germline V CDR1 and CDR2: LNHNV, YYDKDF (reference sequence). The CDR3 runs to 13 residues. In DNA, the CDR3 is TGTGCCACCGGGACGGGGGGTGTCTATGGCTACACCTTC. Amino acid sequence: CATGTGGVYGYTF.